The 9 T cell receptor beta chains given below trace back to one sample, sequenced in a study of T cell changes during pregnancy in multiple sclerosis. The repertoire was sequenced with immunoSEQ multiplex PCR; TCRdb's copy has only in-frame clones and lacks some. The sample holds about 20,000 clones, around nine tenths seen once. Sequences were derived from CD8+ T cells from peripheral blood mononuclear cells, sampled after pregnancy. Receptors were obtained from a female donor in good health, enrolled as a control in a pregnancy study.

The chain is built from TRBV9 and TRBJ1-2, with 8 nucleotides matching TRBD1. Per germline, CDR1 SGDLS and CDR2 YYNGEE. V dropped 4 bases and J dropped 8; count of bases not matched to a gene: 7. The CDR3 sequence is 13 residues long. Here the CDR3 DNA reads TGTGCCAGCAGCACTTCAGGGGGCTGGGGCTACACCTTC. Translated, it gives CASSTSGGWGYTF. The entire variable domain, with the rest obtained from reference TRBV9 and TRBJ1-2, is as follows: DSGVTQTPKHLITATGQRVTLRCSPRSGDLSVYWYQQSLDQGLQFLIQYYNGEERAKGNILERFSAQQFPDLHSELNLSSLELGDSALYFCASSTSGGWGYTFGSGTRLTVV.

The V and J genes are TRBV19 and TRBJ2-2, with unresolved D. V lost 5 bases and J 2 bases, leaving 9 bases between the germline ends. Germline V lookup: CDR1 LNHDA, CDR2 SQIVND (reference sequence). This CDR3 is 14 amino acids long. CDR3 region: CASSSLPNTGELFF. The CDR3 nucleotides are TGTGCCAGTAGTTCTCTCCCCAACACCGGGGAGCTGTTTTTT.

V and J are TRBV7-9 and TRBJ2-1, with 9 positions matching TRBD2. This CDR3 contains 14 residues. V was pared by 4 bases and J by 8 bases, with 6 bases of the junction left unmatched. Germline V gives CDR1 SEHNR, CDR2 FQNEAQ (reference sequence). The CDR3 bases are TGTGCCAGCAGCTCCGGCGCGGGAGGGGATGAGCAGTTCTTC. Encoded protein: CASSSGAGGDEQFF.

The gene calls are TRBV29-1 and TRBJ1-1; possible D gene TRBD1, 5 bases. V lost 5 bases and J 8 bases, leaving 12 bases between the germline ends. CDR1 is SQVTM and CDR2 is ANQGSEA in the germline V gene. This CDR3 spans 11 amino acids. The CDR3 DNA reads TGCAGCGTTACGATTGCAGGGGAAGCTTTCTTT. Translated: CSVTIAGEAFF.

This chain links TRBV18 with TRBJ1-2; 7 bases are a match to TRBD1. V shed 2 bases and J 3 bases; nucleotides not matched to a gene: 3. The V gene's germline CDR1 is KGHSH and CDR2 LQKENI. The CDR3 runs 14 residues. The CDR3 bases are TGTGCCAGCTCACCAGGGACAGATGACTATGGCTACACCTTC. Translating gives CASSPGTDDYGYTF.

The chain joins TRBV6-4 to TRBJ2-1, with 8 bases matching TRBD2. The V gene's germline CDR1 is MRHNA and CDR2 SNTAGT. The CDR3 spans 15 residues. Trimming at V came to 4 bases and at J to 8 bases, leaving 10 bases not matched to a gene. The CDR3 here is CASSVSGILTDEQFF. CDR3 nucleotides: TGTGCCAGCAGTGTTAGCGGGATCCTTACGGATGAGCAGTTCTTC.

V is TRBV27 and J is TRBJ2-1, with D unclear. Per germline, CDR1 MNHEY and CDR2 SMNVEV (reference sequence). The germline V and J ends were trimmed by 2 bases and 6 bases, with 8 bases remaining between them. CDR3 size: 13 residues. Here the CDR3 reads CASSLDYFNEQFF. CDR3 nucleotides: TGTGCCAGCAGTTTAGATTACTTCAATGAGCAGTTCTTC.

J is TRBJ1-4 and V is TRBV5-6; 12 bases align to TRBD1. The CDR3 sequence is 16 residues long. The ends lost 4 bases at V and 5 bases at J; junction bases unmatched: 6. Germline-derived CDR1 and CDR2 are SGHDT and YYEEEE. CDR3 in amino acids: CASSTGTGGPNEKLFF. The CDR3 DNA reads as TGTGCCAGCAGCACCGGGACAGGGGGCCCAAATGAAAAACTGTTTTTT. The whole variable domain, filled in from reference TRBV5-6 and TRBJ1-4, reads DAGVTQSPTHLIKTRGQQVTLRCSPKSGHDTVSWYQQALGQGPQFIFQYYEEEERQRGNFPDRFSGHQFPNYSSELNVNALLLGDSALYLCASSTGTGGPNEKLFFGSGTQLSVL.

The V call is TRBV5-8, the J call TRBJ1-1; D unclear. Germline V gene lookup returns CDR1 SGHTS and CDR2 YDEGEE. V lost 4 bases, J lost 2 bases, and 9 bases lay in between. This CDR3 has 13 amino acids. CDR3 loop: CASSVRGNTEAFF. The CDR3 DNA reads TGTGCCAGCAGCGTCCGAGGAAACACTGAAGCTTTCTTT.